The 21 T cell receptor beta chains below come from one sample, sequenced in a study of cytomegalovirus exposure and HLA in healthy donors. PCR amplification relied on 60 Vbeta primers (plus 13 Jbeta primers). Here immunoSEQ multiplex PCR was the method, and the copy in TCRdb shows in-frame clones only, minus some. Of about 160,000 clones listed, almost 80% are singletons. The specimen sequenced was PBMCs. The source is a woman aged 45 to 65 in good health and CMV-seronegative.

The chain carries TRBV4-3 and TRBJ2-7; a weak D match, TRBD1 (6 bases). Trimming shortened V by 0 bases and J by 0 bases, and 15 bases separated the two germline ends. Germline loops: CDR1 LGHNA, CDR2 YSLEER. The CDR3 contains 17 residues. The CDR3 is CASSQDLRGTYSYEQYF. DNA for the CDR3: TGCGCCAGCAGCCAAGATTTGAGGGGGACCTACTCCTACGAGCAGTACTTC.

This clone has just a few counts. This rearrangement joins TRBV10-1 to TRBJ1-1; D gene uncertain. The CDR3 loop spans 13 amino acids. Germline V gives CDR1 WNHNN, CDR2 SYGVQD (reference sequence). The V end was cut by 4 bases, the J end by 6 bases, with 12 bases between. CDR3 bases: TGCGCCAGCAGTGCAAGGTCGGGATCTGAAGCTTTCTTT. Its protein is CASSARSGSEAFF.

V and J are TRBV18 and TRBJ2-3; maybe TRBD2 (6 bases). CDR1 is KGHSH and CDR2 is LQKENI in the germline V gene. The CDR3 extends over 14 amino acids. V was clipped by 2 bases and J by 3 bases, with 9 bases between them. The CDR3 protein is CASSPSSGTDTQYF. The CDR3 nucleotides are TGTGCCAGCTCACCATCCAGCGGGACAGATACGCAGTATTTT.

The genes are TRBV29-1 and TRBJ2-3, with a weak D call TRBD1 (6 bases). The V end lost 4 bases, the J end lost 4 bases, and 18 bases lay between the germline ends. This CDR3 spans 15 amino acids. Germline V gene lookup returns CDR1 SQVTM and CDR2 ANQGSEA. The CDR3, as DNA: TGCAGCGTTGTGGGGGCCTCGACTGGGCCAGATACGCAGTATTTT. This translates into CSVVGASTGPDTQYF.

The rearrangement links TRBV5-1 to TRBJ1-2, with TRBD1 identical over 8 bases. The CDR3 is 14 amino acids. Germline CDR1 is SGHRS and CDR2 is YFSETQ. The junction had 7 bases not matched to a gene; V was cut back by 6 bases and J by 3 bases. The CDR3 coding sequence is TGCGCCAGCACCAAGACAGGGGTGGACTATGGCTACACCTTC. Its protein is CASTKTGVDYGYTF.

This chain links TRBV2 with TRBJ2-2; 7 bases map to TRBD1. The germline CDR1 and CDR2 sequences are SNHLY and FYNNEI. The CDR3 is 16 residues long. Germline trimming cut 7 bases from V and 4 bases from J; bases unmatched to any gene: 12. The CDR3 bases are TGTGCCAGCAAGCTCCGGGACAGCTCCTTCACCGGGGAGCTGTTTTTT. This gives the protein CASKLRDSSFTGELFF.

The chain has TRBV5-1 and TRBJ2-1; TRBD2 matches at 8 bases. The V segment lost 1 base and the J segment 6 bases; nucleotides outside the gene matches: 9. Germline loops: CDR1 SGHRS, CDR2 YFSETQ. The CDR3 extends over 16 amino acids. The CDR3 nucleotides read TGCGCCAGCAGCTTGCGATCTAGCGGGCAGAGCAATGAGCAGTTCTTC. It is translated as CASSLRSSGQSNEQFF.

The chain uses TRBV5-1 and TRBJ2-5; D unclear. Trimming left V 0 bases short and J 0 bases short, with 6 bases between. The germline V gene has CDR1 SGHRS and CDR2 YFSETQ. The CDR3 is 14 amino acids. The CDR3 sequence: CASSLAMYQETQYF. CDR3 nucleotides: TGCGCCAGCAGCTTGGCTATGTACCAAGAGACCCAGTACTTC.

The chain carries TRBV18 and TRBJ2-5; D uncertain. The CDR3 runs to 13 residues. In germline, CDR1 is KGHSH, CDR2 LQKENI. The germline V and J ends were trimmed by 3 bases and 2 bases, with 7 bases remaining between them. The CDR3 sequence is CASSPQFQETQYF. The CDR3 bases are TGTGCCAGCTCACCTCAATTTCAAGAGACCCAGTACTTC.

This clone was observed a single time. The J gene is TRBJ2-3, the V gene TRBV4-3; maybe TRBD2 (5 bases). Germline V gene sequence: CDR1 LGHNA, CDR2 YSLEER. The CDR3 runs 15 residues. Trimming removed 0 bases at V and 6 bases at J, with 13 bases between. CDR3: CASSQDRPGMDTQYF. The CDR3 region has the DNA TGCGCCAGCAGCCAAGATCGGCCGGGAATGGATACGCAGTATTTT.

The chain recombines TRBV5-1 with TRBJ2-1; perhaps TRBD1 as D (5 bases). The CDR3 runs to 14 residues. The germline gives CDR1 SGHRS, CDR2 YFSETQ. V was shortened by 0 bases and J by 8 bases, with 12 bases between the two germline ends. The CDR3 sequence is CASSLVTVADEQFF. The CDR3 nucleotides are TGCGCCAGCAGCTTGGTGACAGTTGCCGATGAGCAGTTCTTC.

The chain joins TRBV6-1 to TRBJ1-5; possible D gene TRBD1, 6 bases. This CDR3 is built from 15 residues. Germline loops: CDR1 MNHNS, CDR2 SASEGT. V lost 4 bases and J lost 5, with 15 bases in between. CDR3 sequence: CASSGVGSGDQPQHF. CDR3 bases: TGTGCCAGCAGTGGGGTAGGCTCAGGGGATCAGCCCCAGCATTTT.

The chain recombines TRBV18 with TRBJ1-3; D perhaps matches TRBD1 (5 bases). Trimming removed 2 bases at V and 2 bases at J, with 7 bases between. CDR1 is KGHSH, CDR2 LQKENI, per germline. The CDR3 is 14 amino acids. CDR3 sequence: CASSPSTAGNTIYF. CDR3 in DNA: TGTGCCAGCTCACCATCGACAGCTGGAAACACCATATATTTT.

This clone was picked up one time. J is TRBJ1-2 and V is TRBV6-5; 7 bases are shared with TRBD1. J was trimmed by 4 bases and V by 6 bases; bases with no gene match: 11. The CDR3 contains 15 residues. CDR1 and CDR2 from the germline V gene are MNHEY and SVGAGI. CDR3 coding DNA: TGTGCCAGCAGCCCCACTCAGGGGGTGGTCTATGGCTACACCTTC. Translation gives CASSPTQGVVYGYTF.

The chain is built from TRBV19 and TRBJ2-7, with D hard to call. V was shortened by 3 bases and J by 5 bases, with 14 bases between the two germline ends. CDR1 and CDR2 from the germline V gene are LNHDA and SQIVND (reference sequence). The CDR3 totals 14 residues. The CDR3 nucleotides are TGTGCCAGTAGTATTATTTTGGGTAGCCACGAGCAGTACTTC. Translating it yields CASSIILGSHEQYF.

The chain has TRBV28 and TRBJ1-2; unclear D gene. V was pared by 5 bases and J by 4 bases, with 11 bases between. Germline lookup yields CDR1 MDHEN and CDR2 SYDVKM. The CDR3 runs 13 residues. The chain's CDR3 is CASSHSVTYGYTF. The CDR3 nucleotides are TGTGCCAGCAGTCATTCAGTAACCTATGGCTACACCTTC.

In its sample, this clone was seen many times. The chain carries TRBV4-3 and TRBJ2-1, with 9 bases identical to TRBD2. The germline V gene encodes CDR1 LGHNA and CDR2 YSLEER. The CDR3 is 19 amino acids. V trimming: 0 bases; J trimming: 0 bases; junction bases outside the gene matches: 9. The CDR3 DNA sequence: TGCGCCAGCAGCCAAGATCTGGGCGGGGGGGAAGGCTCCTACAATGAGCAGTTCTTC. Protein product: CASSQDLGGGEGSYNEQFF.

The rearrangement uses TRBV5-1 and TRBJ1-4, with 8 bases lining up with TRBD1. CDR3 size: 15 residues. Germline lookup yields CDR1 SGHRS and CDR2 YFSETQ. V lost 3 bases, J lost 6 bases, and 7 bases stayed unmatched. CDR3 region: CASSSPGGLDEKLFF. The CDR3 DNA is TGCGCCAGCAGCTCTCCAGGGGGCCTAGATGAAAAACTGTTTTTT.

This clone was seen only once. The V gene is TRBV28, the J gene TRBJ2-5; maybe TRBD1 (6 bases). CDR1 is MDHEN, CDR2 SYDVKM, per germline. V was pared by 9 bases and J by 0 bases, with 14 bases between. The CDR3 has 14 amino acids. In DNA form, the CDR3 reads TGTGCCAGTCACCCTGAGGGGGACCAAGAGACCCAGTACTTC. Its translation is CASHPEGDQETQYF.

The chain links TRBV5-3 to TRBJ2-1; 8 bases line up with TRBD2. TRBV5-3 counts as an open reading frame of uncertain function. The CDR3 extends over 19 amino acids. The J segment lost 9 bases and the V segment lost 2 bases, leaving 22 bases of the junction unmatched. The CDR3 loop is CARSFSPHSGNPTIGEQFF. CDR3 coding DNA: TGTGCCAGAAGCTTTTCCCCTCATAGCGGGAATCCCACAATCGGTGAGCAGTTCTTC.

The chain recombines TRBV9 with TRBJ2-1, with 9 bases matching TRBD2. The CDR3 runs 16 residues. The V gene's germline CDR1 is SGDLS and CDR2 YYNGEE. V shed 4 bases, J shed 5 bases, and the junction held 10 bases outside the gene matches. The CDR3 sequence is CASSPYPRLADNEQFF. In nucleotides, the CDR3 is TGTGCCAGCAGCCCTTATCCCAGACTAGCGGACAATGAGCAGTTCTTC.